A selection of T cell receptor beta chains follows, all from one sample in a study of blood T cell repertoires in COVID-19. Clones were sequenced by immunoSEQ multiplex PCR, and TCRdb holds only the in-frame ones, with some missing. The profile shows around 110,000 clones, 70% to 85% of them singletons. Sequenced sample: peripheral blood. The receptors originated from a woman aged 70 to 79 with acute or convalescent COVID-19. CDR3s include the opening cysteine and the closing phenylalanine or tryptophan. A D gene is named only where the DNA matches it firmly. Some rows have no size entry. The others give once, few or many, or a class for an expanded clone.

J: TRBJ2-2
size: NA
V: TRBV6-5
D: TRBD1
DNA: TGTGCCAGCAGCGAGACAGGGGTCGGGGAGCTGTTTTTT
CDR3: CASSETGVGELFF

J: TRBJ1-6
size: NA
V: TRBV6-5
D: NA
DNA: TGTGCCAGCAGTTACCCCCCGCAGGGTCAGGCTTCACCCCTCCACTTT
CDR3: CASSYPPQGQASPLHF

J: TRBJ1-1
size: NA
V: TRBV7-2
D: NA
DNA: TGTGCCAGCAACGCGGGGGGCGGGAGCCCTGGAGCTTTCTTT
CDR3: CASNAGGGSPGAFF

J: TRBJ2-3
size: NA
V: TRBV3-1/TRBV3-2
D: TRBD1
DNA: TGTGCCAGCAGCCATCAACCGGGACAGAAGCAGTATTTT
CDR3: CASSHQPGQKQYF

J: TRBJ1-2
size: NA
V: TRBV23-1
D: TRBD1
DNA: TGCGCCAGCATTCTCGGACAGGGGGCGAGCGATAGCTATGGCTACACCTTC
CDR3: CASILGQGASDSYGYTF

J: TRBJ1-1
size: few
V: TRBV10-3
D: NA
DNA: TGTGCCATCAGGCAAGAGGTAGCCGGCACTGAAGCTTTCTTT
CDR3: CAIRQEVAGTEAFF

J: TRBJ2-7
size: NA
V: TRBV7-2
D: TRBD2
DNA: TGTGCCAGCAGCTTTTTAGCGGGGGGGTACGAGCAGTACTTC
CDR3: CASSFLAGGYEQYF

J: TRBJ1-2
size: NA
V: TRBV19
D: NA
DNA: TGTGCCAGTAGTATGCCGGGGGGGACCTATGGCTACACCTTC
CDR3: CASSMPGGTYGYTF

J: TRBJ1-2
size: few
V: TRBV5-5
D: NA
DNA: TGTGCCAGCAGCCTCGCGTTTTCCCCCCAGGGTAAACGTGGCTACACCTTC
CDR3: CASSLAFSPQGKRGYTF

J: TRBJ2-2
size: NA
V: TRBV21-1
D: NA
DNA: TGTGCCAGCAGCAAAGCTAAGACTGCCCGGGGTGACACCGGGGAGCTGTTTTTT
CDR3: CASSKAKTARGDTGELFF

J: TRBJ1-2
size: NA
V: TRBV20-1
D: NA
DNA: TGCAGTGCTAGTAGTGGGAGCTATGGCTACACCTTC
CDR3: CSASSGSYGYTF

J: TRBJ1-1
size: NA
V: TRBV7-8
D: NA
DNA: TGTGCCAGCAGCTTAGCGTTCCAGGGCGCGAACACTGAAGCTTTCTTT
CDR3: CASSLAFQGANTEAFF

J: TRBJ1-2
size: NA
V: TRBV29-1
D: TRBD1
DNA: TGCAGCGTTCGGAATCGACAGGGCCATGGCGGCTACACCTTC
CDR3: CSVRNRQGHGGYTF

J: TRBJ2-5
size: NA
V: TRBV5-1
D: NA
DNA: TGCGCCAGCAGCTTGGGACAGGCCCAAGAGACCCAGTACTTC
CDR3: CASSLGQAQETQYF

J: TRBJ2-1
size: NA
V: TRBV7-2
D: TRBD1
DNA: TGTGCCAGCAGCTTATCTTCGACAGGGGGCATAACTGAGCAGTTCTTC
CDR3: CASSLSSTGGITEQFF

J: TRBJ2-2
size: few
V: TRBV7-2
D: TRBD2
DNA: TGTGCCAGCAGCTTAGCGCGCGGGGGGGCCACCGGGGAGCTGTTTTTT
CDR3: CASSLARGGATGELFF

J: TRBJ1-5
size: NA
V: TRBV7-8
D: TRBD1
DNA: TGTGCCAGCAGCTTAGACTCGTCGACGATCGGGACAGGGGGCAATCAGCCCCAGCATTTT
CDR3: CASSLDSSTIGTGGNQPQHF

J: TRBJ1-2
size: once
V: TRBV7-2
D: TRBD1
DNA: TGTGCCAGCAGCTTAGAGGACAGGGGTAACTATGGCTACACCTTC
CDR3: CASSLEDRGNYGYTF

J: TRBJ1-3
size: few
V: TRBV4-3
D: NA
DNA: TGCGCCAGCAGCCAAGATATAGTTCGACTTTCTGGAAACACCATATATTTT
CDR3: CASSQDIVRLSGNTIYF

J: TRBJ2-7
size: NA
V: TRBV11-3
D: TRBD1
DNA: TGTGCCAGCAGCGGCCGGACAGGGGGGCAATACGAGCAGTACTTC
CDR3: CASSGRTGGQYEQYF

J: TRBJ1-1
size: NA
V: TRBV12-3/TRBV12-4
D: NA
DNA: TGTGCCAGCATCCTCTCCACTGAAGCTTTCTTT
CDR3: CASILSTEAFF

J: TRBJ1-1
size: NA
V: TRBV29-1
D: TRBD1
DNA: TGCAGCGTAACGGGACAGGGAATGAACACTGAAGCTTTCTTT
CDR3: CSVTGQGMNTEAFF

J: TRBJ1-1
size: NA
V: TRBV30
D: NA
DNA: TGTGCCTGGAGTGGGGAGGCACGTGCTTTCTTT
CDR3: CAWSGEARAFF

J: TRBJ1-2
size: NA
V: TRBV5-4
D: TRBD1
DNA: TGTGCCAGCAGCTTACCGGGACAGGACTATGGCTACACCTTC
CDR3: CASSLPGQDYGYTF

J: TRBJ1-6
size: NA
V: TRBV2
D: TRBD1
DNA: TGTGCCAGCAGTGAAGCCCCCGGGACAGGGGCTTATTCACCCCTCCACTTT
CDR3: CASSEAPGTGAYSPLHF

J: TRBJ1-3
size: few
V: TRBV18
D: NA
DNA: TGTGCCAGCTCACCAGAGGGTACTGGAAACACCATATATTTT
CDR3: CASSPEGTGNTIYF

J: TRBJ2-1
size: NA
V: TRBV4-1
D: TRBD1
DNA: TGCGCCAGCAGCCAGGACCGGACAGGGGCGATCTACAATGAGCAGTTCTTC
CDR3: CASSQDRTGAIYNEQFF

J: TRBJ1-1
size: NA
V: TRBV6-5
D: NA
DNA: TGTGCCAGCAGTTCCCACTCGACACCGAACACTGAAGCTTTCTTT
CDR3: CASSSHSTPNTEAFF

J: TRBJ1-5
size: NA
V: TRBV25-1
D: NA
DNA: TGTGCCAGCAGTGAGACAGGCTTTAATCAGCCCCAGCATTTT
CDR3: CASSETGFNQPQHF

J: TRBJ2-1
size: NA
V: TRBV6-5
D: TRBD2
DNA: TGTGCCAGCAGTTATCAGCGGGGGTCCGACAATGAGCAGTTCTTC
CDR3: CASSYQRGSDNEQFF

J: TRBJ2-1
size: NA
V: TRBV4-3
D: NA
DNA: TGCGCCAGCAGCCAAGGGGGCCGCACTGAGCAGTTCTTC
CDR3: CASSQGGRTEQFF

J: TRBJ1-1
size: NA
V: TRBV2
D: NA
DNA: TGTGCCAGCACTCCACTCTTCAGGGGTTCGAAAACTGAAGCTTTCTTT
CDR3: CASTPLFRGSKTEAFF

J: TRBJ2-3
size: NA
V: TRBV9
D: NA
DNA: TGTGCCAGCAGCGTCAGCGGACTCACAGATACGCAGTATTTT
CDR3: CASSVSGLTDTQYF

J: TRBJ1-2
size: NA
V: TRBV11-3
D: TRBD1
DNA: TGTGCCAGCAGCTTAGTCGGACAGGGGAAGGGCTACACCTTC
CDR3: CASSLVGQGKGYTF

J: TRBJ2-7
size: NA
V: TRBV6-2/TRBV6-3
D: TRBD1
DNA: TGTGCCAGCAGTCCACCCCGGGACAGGGGACCTCCTGCCTACGAGCAGTACTTC
CDR3: CASSPPRDRGPPAYEQYF

J: TRBJ2-7
size: NA
V: TRBV7-9
D: NA
DNA: TGTGCCAGCAGCTTATCGTCCGAGCAGTACTTC
CDR3: CASSLSSEQYF

J: TRBJ1-6
size: NA
V: TRBV30
D: TRBD1
DNA: TGTGCCTGGAGTTCCTCTTACGGACAGGGGACTTCACCCCTCCACTTT
CDR3: CAWSSSYGQGTSPLHF

J: TRBJ1-4
size: NA
V: TRBV27
D: NA
DNA: TGTGCCAGCAGAACCAATAACAGGGTCGTTAGTGAAAAACTGTTTTTT
CDR3: CASRTNNRVVSEKLFF

J: TRBJ1-3
size: NA
V: TRBV10-3
D: TRBD1
DNA: TGTGCCGGGACAGGGAGTGCTGGAAACACCATATATTTT
CDR3: CAGTGSAGNTIYF

J: TRBJ1-2
size: NA
V: TRBV27
D: NA
DNA: TGTGCCAGCAAGACCCGAGAGGGAGGCCACTATGGCTACACCTTC
CDR3: CASKTREGGHYGYTF

J: TRBJ1-1
size: NA
V: TRBV24-1
D: NA
DNA: TGTGCCACCAGTGATTTTGGCCGGGCTGAAGCTTTCTTT
CDR3: CATSDFGRAEAFF

J: TRBJ2-2
size: NA
V: TRBV7-3
D: TRBD2
DNA: TGTGCCAGCAGCTTAAAGATGGGGGGGATCACCGGGGAGCTGTTTTTT
CDR3: CASSLKMGGITGELFF

J: TRBJ1-1
size: NA
V: TRBV10-2
D: NA
DNA: TGCGCCAGCAGTGACGTCGAGAGGAACACTGAAGCTTTCTTT
CDR3: CASSDVERNTEAFF

J: TRBJ1-2
size: few
V: TRBV18
D: NA
DNA: TGTGCCAGCTCACCACGGGGTTTTGACAGGACTTATGGCTACACCTTC
CDR3: CASSPRGFDRTYGYTF

J: TRBJ1-1
size: NA
V: TRBV11-3
D: NA
DNA: TGTGCCAGCAGCCCTCGCGACAAGTACACTGAAGCTTTCTTT
CDR3: CASSPRDKYTEAFF

J: TRBJ1-1
size: NA
V: TRBV11-2
D: NA
DNA: TGTGCCAGCAGCTCTCTTGACAGATTACCTGAAGCTTTCTTT
CDR3: CASSSLDRLPEAFF

J: TRBJ1-3
size: NA
V: TRBV7-6
D: NA
DNA: TGTGCCAGCAGCTCGTTGGGACGCGGGGTGGATCTATATGGAAACACCATATATTTT
CDR3: CASSSLGRGVDLYGNTIYF

J: TRBJ2-2
size: NA
V: TRBV5-4
D: TRBD1
DNA: TGTGCCAGCAGCTTGGGTGGGACAGGGGCGAACACCGGGGAGCTGTTTTTT
CDR3: CASSLGGTGANTGELFF

J: TRBJ2-3
size: NA
V: TRBV2
D: TRBD2
DNA: TGTGCCAGCGGAAGCCGACTAGCGTCGGATACGCAGTATTTT
CDR3: CASGSRLASDTQYF

J: TRBJ1-5
size: NA
V: TRBV2
D: NA
DNA: TGTGCTAGCACACCTAATAGCAATCAGCCCCAGCATTTT
CDR3: CASTPNSNQPQHF